Listed here are 28 T cell receptor beta chains from one sample, sequenced in a study of naive and memory T cell subsets. Two oligonucleotides, mixed equimolar, formed the beta constant-region primer covering TRBC1 and TRBC2. TCRdb recomputed calls from the UMI-ligation and nested PCR reads with MiXCR, one row per CDR3 protein. The data contain over 75,000 distinct CDR3 sequences, about an eighth of them singletons. Sequencing input: central memory CD4+ T cells from blood. These receptors were collected from a human donor in good health.

The chain uses TRBV14 and TRBJ1-6; D is possibly TRBD1 (5 bases). Trimming pared 0 bases from V and 9 bases from J, leaving 15 bases between. The CDR3 has 16 residues. Per the germline V gene, CDR1 is SGHDN and CDR2 is FVKESK. The CDR3 reads CASSQELTARGSPLHF. CDR3 nucleotides: TGTGCCAGCAGCCAAGAATTGACAGCACGCGGTTCACCCCTCCACTTT.

CDR3 sequence: CASSLASGDTQYF. In nucleotides, the CDR3 is TGTGCCAGCAGTTTGGCGTCAGGGGATACGCAGTATTTT. The J gene is TRBJ2-3, the V gene TRBV27, with D perhaps TRBD1 (5 bases). Germline values: CDR1 MNHEY, CDR2 SMNVEV (reference sequence). This CDR3 has 13 residues. The germline V and J ends were trimmed by 3 bases and 6 bases, with 10 bases remaining between them.

The V and J genes are TRBV20-1 and TRBJ2-3; possibly TRBD2 for D (6 bases). CDR3 size: 17 residues. Germline lookup yields CDR1 DFQATT and CDR2 SNEGSKA (reference sequence). V lost 0 bases and J lost 0, with 16 bases in between. The CDR3 is CSARDPALAGSTDTQYF. As DNA, the CDR3 is TGCAGTGCTAGAGACCCGGCCCTCGCGGGGAGCACAGATACGCAGTATTTT.

The chain joins TRBV5-1 to TRBJ2-7; D perhaps matches TRBD1 (7 bases). CDR1 and CDR2 (germline): SGHRS, YFSETQ. The V gene lost 2 bases and the J gene lost 5 bases, with 14 bases spanning the gap. CDR3 length: 14 amino acids. The CDR3 DNA follows: TGCGCCAGCAGCTTAGGACAGGAGGGAAACGAGCAGTACTTC. Its protein is CASSLGQEGNEQYF. The full variable domain, completed using reference TRBV5-1 and TRBJ2-7, is KAGVTQTPRYLIKTRGQQVTLSCSPISGHRSVSWYQQTPGQGLQFLFEYFSETQRNKGNFPGRFSGRQFSNSRSEMNVSTLELGDSALYLCASSLGQEGNEQYFGPGTRLTVT.

This clonotype was counted only a few times. The rearrangement links TRBV7-9 to TRBJ2-2, with 9 nucleotides matching TRBD2. Germline-derived CDR1 and CDR2 are SEHNR and FQNEAQ (reference sequence). The V and J ends lost 5 bases and 4 bases, in that order; junction bases with no gene match: 11. This CDR3 has 17 amino acids. The CDR3 is CASSRTPAGGPTGELFF. As DNA, the CDR3 is TGTGCCAGCAGCCGAACCCCGGCGGGAGGGCCCACCGGGGAGCTGTTTTTT. Combining the CDR3 with reference TRBV7-9 and TRBJ2-2 gives the whole variable domain DTGVSQNPRHKITKRGQNVTFRCDPISEHNRLYWYRQTLGQGPEFLTYFQNEAQLEKSRLLSDRFSAERPKGSFSTLEIQRTEQGDSAMYLCASSRTPAGGPTGELFFGEGSRLTVL.

The chain has TRBV7-2 and TRBJ2-7, with a possible D match to TRBD2 (6 bases). CDR1 and CDR2 (germline): SGHTA, FQGNSA. V was shortened by 5 bases and J by 3 bases, with 8 bases between the two germline ends. The CDR3 sequence is 12 residues long. Here the CDR3 reads CASSKDYYEQYF. In DNA form, the CDR3 reads TGTGCCAGCAGCAAGGACTACTACGAGCAGTACTTC.

The gene calls are TRBV20-1 and TRBJ1-1; tentative D call: TRBD1 (5 bases). V was trimmed by 0 bases and J by 2 bases, leaving 10 bases between them. CDR3 length: 14 residues. CDR1 and CDR2 (germline): DFQATT, SNEGSKA (reference sequence). The CDR3 spells CSARDGDFNTEAFF. The CDR3 DNA reads TGCAGTGCTAGAGATGGGGACTTTAACACTGAAGCTTTCTTT.

This clonotype was seen a handful of times. The chain uses TRBV24-1 and TRBJ2-2, with 13 nucleotides matching TRBD2. The CDR3 runs to 17 residues. J lost 3 bases, V lost 3 bases, and 3 bases had no gene match. Looked up from germline, CDR1 is KGHDR and CDR2 is SFDVKD. The CDR3 spells CATSDTSGRADTGELFF. The CDR3 nucleotides read TGTGCCACCAGTGATACTAGCGGGAGGGCCGACACCGGGGAGCTGTTTTTT.

This clonotype was observed many times. The J gene is TRBJ2-3, the V gene TRBV18, with unresolved D. The germline V gene has CDR1 KGHSH and CDR2 LQKENI. The CDR3 consists of 13 residues. V dropped 2 bases and J dropped 6 bases, with 9 bases sitting between them. CDR3 region: CASSPGNKDTQYF. CDR3 sequence (DNA): TGTGCCAGCTCACCAGGAAATAAGGATACGCAGTATTTT. The full variable domain, with the rest looked up from reference TRBV18 and TRBJ2-3, is NAGVMQNPRHLVRRRGQEARLRCSPMKGHSHVYWYRQLPEEGLKFMVYLQKENIIDESGMPKERFSAEFPKEGPSILRIQQVVRGDSAAYFCASSPGNKDTQYFGPGTRLTVL.

This clonotype occurred a few times. This chain connects TRBV7-9 to TRBJ1-6; 7 bases match TRBD1. The CDR3 is 14 amino acids. V lost 6 bases and J lost 10; bases outside the gene matches: 9. The germline CDR1 and CDR2 sequences are SEHNR and FQNEAQ (reference sequence). This chain's CDR3 is CASRATGMDSPLHF. CDR3 sequence (DNA): TGTGCCAGCAGGGCGACAGGGATGGACTCACCCCTCCACTTT.

This clonotype was recorded at least ten times. This chain uses TRBV20-1 with TRBJ2-1; TRBD1 is a possible D gene (6 bases). CDR1 is DFQATT, CDR2 SNEGSKA, per germline (reference sequence). V was trimmed by 2 bases and J by 6 bases, leaving 11 bases between them. The CDR3 spans 13 residues. CDR3 sequence reads: CSARLSGANEQFF. CDR3 bases: TGCAGTGCTAGATTGTCAGGGGCCAATGAGCAGTTCTTC.

This clonotype was seen many times. The genes are TRBV14 and TRBJ2-6; D is uncertain. With 4 bases removed from V and 0 bases from J, the gap between germline ends came to 7 bases. This CDR3 contains 15 residues. The V gene's germline CDR1 is SGHDN and CDR2 FVKESK. The CDR3 coding sequence is TGTGCCAGCAGCCTGTTTAGCTCTGGGGCCAACGTCCTGACTTTC. Translated, it gives CASSLFSSGANVLTF. Drawing the rest from reference TRBV14 and TRBJ2-6, the complete variable domain is EAGVTQFPSHSVIEKGQTVTLRCDPISGHDNLYWYRRVMGKEIKFLLHFVKESKQDESGMPNNRFLAERTGGTYSTLKVQPAELEDSGVYFCASSLFSSGANVLTFGAGSRLTVL.

A few counts support this clonotype. J is TRBJ2-5 and V is TRBV7-2; 13 positions agree with TRBD2. The CDR3 loop spans 17 amino acids. Germline V gene lookup returns CDR1 SGHTA and CDR2 FQGNSA. The V gene end was trimmed by 1 base and the J gene end by 1 base; junction bases not matched to a gene: 3. CDR3 loop: CASSLGGTSGTQETQYF. CDR3 DNA sequence: TGTGCCAGCAGCTTAGGTGGGACTAGCGGGACCCAAGAGACCCAGTACTTC.

The sample holds a few counts of this clonotype. V gene TRBV6-5 combines with J gene TRBJ2-2, with 12 bases fitting TRBD2. The CDR3 is made up of 20 amino acids. The V segment lost 8 bases and the J segment 3 bases; nucleotides outside the gene matches: 19. CDR1 and CDR2 from the germline V gene are MNHEY and SVGAGI. The CDR3 loop reads CASSRLGTRGTSGHTGELFF. CDR3 coding DNA: TGTGCCAGCTCCCGGTTGGGTACCCGAGGGACTAGCGGGCACACCGGGGAGCTGTTTTTT.

This clonotype was observed at least ten times. The chain recombines TRBV12-3 or TRBV12-4 with TRBJ2-5, with TRBD2 identical over 8 bases. This CDR3 contains 15 residues. The junction had 5 bases not matched to a gene; V was cut back by 4 bases and J by 1 base. The CDR3 is CASSSPLAGQETQYF. The CDR3 DNA is TGTGCCAGCAGTTCCCCCCTAGCGGGCCAAGAGACCCAGTACTTC.

This rearrangement joins TRBV5-1 to TRBJ2-1; 10 bases match TRBD2. The trim removed 4 bases at V and 8 bases at J, leaving 3 bases unmatched. Germline CDR1 and CDR2: SGHRS and YFSETQ. CDR3 length: 13 amino acids. The CDR3 bases are TGCGCCAGCAGCACGGGACTAGCGTATGAGCAGTTCTTC. As protein: CASSTGLAYEQFF. Full variable domain (remainder filled in from reference TRBV5-1 and TRBJ2-1): KAGVTQTPRYLIKTRGQQVTLSCSPISGHRSVSWYQQTPGQGLQFLFEYFSETQRNKGNFPGRFSGRQFSNSRSEMNVSTLELGDSALYLCASSTGLAYEQFFGPGTRLTVL.

This clonotype occurred a few times. V usage is TRBV7-2 and J usage is TRBJ2-5; D may be TRBD2 (5 bases). The CDR3 is made up of 13 amino acids. CDR1 and CDR2 from the germline V gene are SGHTA and FQGNSA. Trimming removed 5 bases at V and 4 bases at J, with 11 bases between. CDR3 amino acids: CASSTRRGETQYF. The CDR3 region has the DNA TGTGCCAGCAGCACCCGTCGGGGAGAGACCCAGTACTTC.

This chain connects TRBV30 to TRBJ2-2; maybe TRBD2 (5 bases). V lost 3 bases and J lost 5, with 16 bases in between. The V gene's germline CDR1 is GTSNPN and CDR2 SVGIG (reference sequence). CDR3 length: 15 amino acids. Here the CDR3 DNA reads TGTGCCTGGAGAGCGGACCGGGCAATTACCGGGGAGCTGTTTTTT. Translation: CAWRADRAITGELFF.

A few counts support this clonotype. This rearrangement joins TRBV6-5 to TRBJ1-2, with D maybe TRBD1 (6 bases). Trimming took 5 bases from V and 7 from J, leaving 17 bases between them. CDR3 size: 14 residues. In germline, CDR1 is MNHEY, CDR2 SVGAGI. DNA for the CDR3: TGTGCCAGCAGTCAAAATGCACGGGGGGCTGGCTACACCTTC. Protein sequence: CASSQNARGAGYTF.

This clonotype was detected only a few times. The rearrangement joins TRBV2 to TRBJ1-6; TRBD1 might be the D (5 bases). CDR3 size: 14 residues. Germline lookup yields CDR1 SNHLY and CDR2 FYNNEI. Trimming left V 2 bases short and J 9 bases short, with 11 bases between. The CDR3 is CASSEQGSPSPLHF. CDR3 DNA sequence: TGTGCCAGCAGTGAACAGGGTTCCCCTTCACCCCTCCACTTT.

This sequence joins TRBV3-1 and TRBJ2-3; D unresolved. CDR1 and CDR2 from the germline V gene are LGHDT and YNNKEL (reference sequence). The CDR3 contains 14 residues. Trimming removed 4 bases from V and 0 bases from J, with 8 bases in between. This CDR3 is CASSRWASTDTQYF. As DNA, the CDR3 is TGTGCCAGCAGCCGATGGGCTAGCACAGATACGCAGTATTTT.

This clonotype was counted only a few times. The chain is built from TRBV29-1 and TRBJ2-7, with TRBD2 matching over 9 bases. V dropped 1 base and J dropped 9; count of bases not matched to a gene: 13. There are 15 residues in the CDR3. The germline V gene has CDR1 SQVTM and CDR2 ANQGSEA. CDR3 sequence reads: CSVEARPGSGRSQYF. For the CDR3, the DNA is TGCAGCGTTGAAGCGCGCCCAGGGAGCGGGAGGTCGCAGTACTTC.

This clonotype was seen many times. The chain recombines TRBV20-1 with TRBJ2-1; tentative D call: TRBD1 (6 bases). Germline V gives CDR1 DFQATT, CDR2 SNEGSKA (reference sequence). This CDR3 has 15 amino acids. The germline V and J ends were trimmed by 6 bases and 6 bases, with 21 bases remaining between them. The CDR3 spells CSAPPGTLNPNEQFF. The CDR3 DNA reads TGCAGTGCCCCCCCCGGGACACTTAATCCCAATGAGCAGTTCTTC.

This chain joins TRBV6-1 and TRBJ1-1; no firm D call. Germline assignment: CDR1 MNHNS and CDR2 SASEGT. This CDR3 comprises 11 residues. Trimming stripped 7 bases from V and 0 bases from J, with 3 bases between. The CDR3 region is CASTLNTEAFF. The CDR3 DNA follows: TGTGCCAGCACATTGAACACTGAAGCTTTCTTT.

This clonotype was detected a few times. The rearrangement joins TRBV12-3 or TRBV12-4 to TRBJ1-3; D unclear. The V gene lost 5 bases and the J gene lost 4 bases, with 12 bases spanning the gap. CDR3 length equals 14 residues. The CDR3 nucleotides read TGTGCCAGCAGTCGGGCGGGGTGGGGAAACACCATATATTTT. Its translation is CASSRAGWGNTIYF.

This clonotype was counted between two and nine times. The genes are TRBV2 and TRBJ2-2, with D unclear. The germline V gene encodes CDR1 SNHLY and CDR2 FYNNEI. CDR3 length: 16 residues. Trimming cost V 3 bases and J 2 bases, with 13 bases left between them. This CDR3 reads CASSDELPQNTGELFF. The CDR3 region has the DNA TGTGCCAGCAGTGACGAACTGCCTCAAAACACCGGGGAGCTGTTTTTT. Full variable domain (missing parts from reference TRBV2 and TRBJ2-2): EPEVTQTPSHQVTQMGQEVILRCVPISNHLYFYWYRQILGQKVEFLVSFYNNEISEKSEIFDDQFSVERPDGSNFTLKIRSTKLEDSAMYFCASSDELPQNTGELFFGEGSRLTVL.

This clonotype has at least ten counts. The V gene is TRBV20-1, the J gene TRBJ2-1; 10 bases fit TRBD2. The CDR3 consists of 17 residues. Trimming cost V 0 bases and J 0 bases; bases outside gene matches: 5. The germline CDR1 and CDR2 sequences are DFQATT and SNEGSKA (reference sequence). The CDR3 DNA is TGCAGTGCTAGAGATCACACTAGCGGGGTCTCCTACAATGAGCAGTTCTTC. Protein: CSARDHTSGVSYNEQFF.

In regard to this clonotype: Because the CDR3's place on the DNA is in doubt, the DNA is left out and the CDR3 is given as listed by TCRdb. CDR3 residues: CASSTSDRGDSYEQYF. This chain connects TRBV28 to TRBJ2-7; TRBD1, the table's D call, was not compared with the DNA. Germline values: CDR1 MDHEN, CDR2 SYDVKM. The CDR3 contains 16 residues when both ends are counted.